This TCR beta chain was captured by sequencing in a study of post-analysis software for immune sequencing data. On the study more broadly: The cohort encompassed relapsing-remitting, secondary progressive and progressive-relapsing multiple sclerosis disease courses.

Trimming shortened V by 3 bases and J by 7 bases, and 18 bases separated the two germline ends. This CDR3 is 15 amino acids long. Overall study results and limits: Significantly lower normalized Chao1 diversity was seen in multiple sclerosis patients than in controls. Patients used about five TRBV segments, including TRBV5-6, TRBV5-1 and TRBV20-1, more often than controls.

Unique molecular identifiers featured in each of the TCR beta cDNA libraries. The authors obtained roughly 0.5 million cDNA molecules from roughly 1 to 10 million T cells. TCRdb passed the PCR reads through MiXCR, listing each CDR3 protein once. Altogether 650,000 to 900,000 distinct CDR3 sequences are present, 46% being singletons, with the ten largest covering roughly 4.4%. Concerning this clonotype: Antigen specificity is unknown.

The TCR was taken from a girl aged 5 to 17 with multiple sclerosis. The chain recombines TRBV12-3 or TRBV12-4 with TRBJ1-2; D is undetermined. Sequencing was carried out using blood. CDR3 nucleotides: TGTGCCAGCAGTTTGAAGGGTGGTACAGAGGGTGGCTACACCTTC. This sequence encodes CASSLKGGTEGGYTF.